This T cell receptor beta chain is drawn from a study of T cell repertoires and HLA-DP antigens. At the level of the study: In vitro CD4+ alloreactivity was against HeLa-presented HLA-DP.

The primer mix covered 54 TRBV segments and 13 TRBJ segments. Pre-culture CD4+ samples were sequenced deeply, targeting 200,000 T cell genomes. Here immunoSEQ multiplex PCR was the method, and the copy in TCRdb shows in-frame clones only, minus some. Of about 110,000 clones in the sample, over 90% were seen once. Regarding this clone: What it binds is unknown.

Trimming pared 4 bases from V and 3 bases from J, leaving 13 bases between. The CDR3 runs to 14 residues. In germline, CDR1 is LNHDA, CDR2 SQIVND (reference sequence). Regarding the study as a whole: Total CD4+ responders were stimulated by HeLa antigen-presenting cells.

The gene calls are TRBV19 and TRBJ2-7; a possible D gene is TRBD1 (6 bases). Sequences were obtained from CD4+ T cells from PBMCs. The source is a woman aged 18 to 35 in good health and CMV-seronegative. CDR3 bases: TGTGCCAGTAGTAGGGGACAAGGATTCTACGAGCAGTACTTC. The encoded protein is CASSRGQGFYEQYF.